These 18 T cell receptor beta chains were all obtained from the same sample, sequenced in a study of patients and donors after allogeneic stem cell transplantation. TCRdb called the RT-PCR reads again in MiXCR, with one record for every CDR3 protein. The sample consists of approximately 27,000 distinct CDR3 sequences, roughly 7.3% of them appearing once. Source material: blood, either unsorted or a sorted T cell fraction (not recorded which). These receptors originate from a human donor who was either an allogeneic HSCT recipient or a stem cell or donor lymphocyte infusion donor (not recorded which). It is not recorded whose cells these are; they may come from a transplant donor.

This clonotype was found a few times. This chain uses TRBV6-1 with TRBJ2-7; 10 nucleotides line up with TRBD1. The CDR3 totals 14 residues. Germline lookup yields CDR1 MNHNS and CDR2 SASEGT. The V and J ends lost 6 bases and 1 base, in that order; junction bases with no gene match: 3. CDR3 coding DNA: TGTGCCAGCAGGCGACAGGGGGCGTCCTACGAGCAGTACTTC. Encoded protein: CASRRQGASYEQYF.

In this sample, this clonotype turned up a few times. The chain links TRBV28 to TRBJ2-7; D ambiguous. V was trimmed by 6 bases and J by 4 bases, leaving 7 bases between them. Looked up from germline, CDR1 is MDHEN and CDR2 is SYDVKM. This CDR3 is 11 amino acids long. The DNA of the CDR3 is TGTGCCAGCAGCCCCGGGTACGAGCAGTACTTC. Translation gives CASSPGYEQYF.

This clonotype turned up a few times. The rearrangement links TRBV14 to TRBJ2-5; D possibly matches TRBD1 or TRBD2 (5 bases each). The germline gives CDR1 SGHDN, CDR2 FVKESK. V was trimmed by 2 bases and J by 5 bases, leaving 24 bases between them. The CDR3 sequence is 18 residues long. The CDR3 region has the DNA TGTGCCAGCAGCCAACGGACGGGGAGCAAGGGGTCATGGGAGACCCAGTACTTC. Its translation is CASSQRTGSKGSWETQYF.

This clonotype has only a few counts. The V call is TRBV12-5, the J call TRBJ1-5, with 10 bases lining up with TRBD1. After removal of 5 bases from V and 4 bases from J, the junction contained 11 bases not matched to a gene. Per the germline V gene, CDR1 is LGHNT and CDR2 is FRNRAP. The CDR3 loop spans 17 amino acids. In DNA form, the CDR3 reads TGTGCTAGTGGTCACACCAGACAGGGGGCCCCTAATCAGCCCCAGCATTTT. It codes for CASGHTRQGAPNQPQHF.

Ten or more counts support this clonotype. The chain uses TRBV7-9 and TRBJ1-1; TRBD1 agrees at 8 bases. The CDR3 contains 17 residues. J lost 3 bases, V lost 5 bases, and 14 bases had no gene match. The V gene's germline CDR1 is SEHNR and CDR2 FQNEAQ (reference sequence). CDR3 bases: TGTGCCAGCAGCAGTAGACAGGGGCCAGGGCCGGACACTGAAGCTTTCTTT. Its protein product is CASSSRQGPGPDTEAFF.

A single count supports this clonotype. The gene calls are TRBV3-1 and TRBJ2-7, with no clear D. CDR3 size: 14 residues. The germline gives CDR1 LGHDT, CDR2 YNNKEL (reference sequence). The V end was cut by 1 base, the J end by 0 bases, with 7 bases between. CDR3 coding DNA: TGTGCCAGCAGCCAAGGTCCTGACTCCTACGAGCAGTACTTC. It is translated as CASSQGPDSYEQYF.

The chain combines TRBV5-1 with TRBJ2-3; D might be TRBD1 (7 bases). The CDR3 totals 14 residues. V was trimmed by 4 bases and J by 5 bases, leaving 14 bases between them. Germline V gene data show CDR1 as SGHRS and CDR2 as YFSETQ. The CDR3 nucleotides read TGCGCCAGCAGCCGCCAGGGGGAGGTAGATACGCAGTATTTT. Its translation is CASSRQGEVDTQYF. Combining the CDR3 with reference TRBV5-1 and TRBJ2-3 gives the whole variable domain KAGVTQTPRYLIKTRGQQVTLSCSPISGHRSVSWYQQTPGQGLQFLFEYFSETQRNKGNFPGRFSGRQFSNSRSEMNVSTLELGDSALYLCASSRQGEVDTQYFGPGTRLTVL.

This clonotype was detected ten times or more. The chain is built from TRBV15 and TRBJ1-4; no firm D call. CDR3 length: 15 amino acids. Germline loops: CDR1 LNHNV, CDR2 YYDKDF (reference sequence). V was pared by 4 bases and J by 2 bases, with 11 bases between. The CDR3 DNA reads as TGTGCCACCAGCATCGGCGGGAGTACTAATGAAAAACTGTTTTTT. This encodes CATSIGGSTNEKLFF.

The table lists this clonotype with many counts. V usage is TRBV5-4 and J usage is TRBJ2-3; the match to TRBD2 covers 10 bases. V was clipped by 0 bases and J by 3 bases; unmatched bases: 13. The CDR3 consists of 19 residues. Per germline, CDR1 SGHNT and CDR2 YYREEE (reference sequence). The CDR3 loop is CASSLDFVRAGGVTDTQYF. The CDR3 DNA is TGTGCCAGCAGCTTGGACTTTGTGCGAGCGGGAGGGGTTACAGATACGCAGTATTTT.

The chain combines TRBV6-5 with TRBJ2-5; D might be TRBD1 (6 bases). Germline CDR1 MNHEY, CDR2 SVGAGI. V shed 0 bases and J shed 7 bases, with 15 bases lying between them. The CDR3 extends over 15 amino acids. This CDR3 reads CASSYSISRGTTQYF. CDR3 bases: TGTGCCAGCAGTTACTCGATTAGCAGGGGCACGACCCAGTACTTC.

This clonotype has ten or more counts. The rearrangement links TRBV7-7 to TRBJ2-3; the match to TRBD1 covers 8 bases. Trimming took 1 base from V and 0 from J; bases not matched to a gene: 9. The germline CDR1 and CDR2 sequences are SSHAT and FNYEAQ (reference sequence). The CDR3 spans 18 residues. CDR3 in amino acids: CASSLEARGPSSTDTQYF. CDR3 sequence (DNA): TGTGCCAGCAGCTTAGAGGCCAGGGGGCCTTCTAGCACAGATACGCAGTATTTT.

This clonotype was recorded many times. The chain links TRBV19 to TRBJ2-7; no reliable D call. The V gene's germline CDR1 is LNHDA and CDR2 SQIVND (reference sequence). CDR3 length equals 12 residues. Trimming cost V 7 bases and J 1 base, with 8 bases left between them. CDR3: CASTDRSYEQYF. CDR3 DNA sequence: TGTGCCAGTACAGACCGATCCTACGAGCAGTACTTC.

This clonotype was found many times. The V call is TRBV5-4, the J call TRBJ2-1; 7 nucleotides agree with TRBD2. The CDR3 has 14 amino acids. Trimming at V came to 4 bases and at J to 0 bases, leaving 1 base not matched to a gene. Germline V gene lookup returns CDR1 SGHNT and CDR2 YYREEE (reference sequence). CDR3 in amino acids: CASSRGGSYNEQFF. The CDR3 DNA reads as TGTGCCAGCAGCCGCGGGGGCTCCTACAATGAGCAGTTCTTC.

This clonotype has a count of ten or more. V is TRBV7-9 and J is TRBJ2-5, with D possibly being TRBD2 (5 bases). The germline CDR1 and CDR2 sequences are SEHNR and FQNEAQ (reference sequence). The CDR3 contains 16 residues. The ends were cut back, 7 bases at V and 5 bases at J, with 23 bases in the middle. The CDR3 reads CASIPIAMREWETQYF. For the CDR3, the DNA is TGTGCCAGCATCCCTATAGCTATGAGGGAGTGGGAGACCCAGTACTTC.

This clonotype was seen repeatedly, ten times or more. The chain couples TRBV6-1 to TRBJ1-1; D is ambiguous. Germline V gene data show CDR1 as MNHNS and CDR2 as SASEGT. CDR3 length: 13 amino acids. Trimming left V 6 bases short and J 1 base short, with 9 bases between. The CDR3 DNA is TGTGCCAGCAGACAGTGGGGGAACACTGAAGCTTTCTTT. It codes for CASRQWGNTEAFF.

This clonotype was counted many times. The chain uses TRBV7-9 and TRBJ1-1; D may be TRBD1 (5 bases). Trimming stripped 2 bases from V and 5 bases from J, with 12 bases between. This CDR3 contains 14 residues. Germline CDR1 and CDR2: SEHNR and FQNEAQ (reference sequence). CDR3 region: CASSLLLGETEAFF. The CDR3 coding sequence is TGTGCCAGCAGCTTACTGTTGGGGGAGACTGAAGCTTTCTTT.

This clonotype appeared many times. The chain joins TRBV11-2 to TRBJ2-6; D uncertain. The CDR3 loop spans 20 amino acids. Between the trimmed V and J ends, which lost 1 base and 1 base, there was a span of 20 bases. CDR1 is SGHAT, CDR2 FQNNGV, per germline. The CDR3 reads CASSLGLGSRLSSGANVLTF. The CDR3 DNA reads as TGTGCCAGCAGCTTAGGATTGGGGTCGCGACTCTCTTCTGGGGCCAACGTCCTGACTTTC.

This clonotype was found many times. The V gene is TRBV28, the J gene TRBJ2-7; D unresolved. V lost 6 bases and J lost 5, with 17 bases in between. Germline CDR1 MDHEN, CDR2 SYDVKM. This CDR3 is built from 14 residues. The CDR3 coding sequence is TGTGCCAGCAGGCCCCCGGGTTTCCAGGACGAGCAGTACTTC. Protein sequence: CASRPPGFQDEQYF.